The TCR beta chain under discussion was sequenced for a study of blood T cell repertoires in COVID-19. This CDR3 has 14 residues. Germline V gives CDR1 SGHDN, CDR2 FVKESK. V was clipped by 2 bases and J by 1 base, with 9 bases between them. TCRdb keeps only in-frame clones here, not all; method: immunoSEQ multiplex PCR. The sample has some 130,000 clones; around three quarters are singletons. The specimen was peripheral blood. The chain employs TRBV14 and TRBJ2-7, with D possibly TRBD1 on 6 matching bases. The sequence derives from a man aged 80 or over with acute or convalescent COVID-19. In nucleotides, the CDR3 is TGTGCCAGCAGCCAACGTGGACAGTCCTACGAGCAGTACTTC. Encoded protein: CASSQRGQSYEQYF.